This TCR beta chain appears in the sequencing data of a study of T cell clones after liver transplantation. Study as a whole: Three of the eight recipients were HCV-positive; the rest had non-autoimmune, non-viral transplant indications.

Repertoires were generated with immunoSEQ multiplex PCR, while TCRdb's copy carries only in-frame clones and drops some. The top ten hold 9.7% of the sample, which has some 50,000 clones, around 70% seen once. Whole-study findings and limits: The donor-reactive repertoire was only partly measurable in two subjects, lacking donor cells. A significant post-transplant drop in circulating graft-donor-reactive CD4 TCRbeta sequences occurred in most of the 8 subjects.

Germline lookup yields CDR1 SGHAT and CDR2 FQNNGV. The CDR3 extends over 16 amino acids. Between the trimmed V and J ends, which lost 5 bases and 2 bases, there was a span of 18 bases. This clone appeared a single time. Its antigen is still unknown. Thawed unstimulated PBMCs were FACS-sorted by CD3, CD4 and CD8 into two populations. The chain uses TRBV11-2 and TRBJ2-5; D possibly corresponds to TRBD2 (6 bases). This TCR was sampled from a human patient who received a liver transplant. The T cells may partly be graft donor cells. This specimen was CD4+ T cells from blood, taken at the 22-month timepoint. CDR3 amino acids: CASSAPGLAPQETQYF. For the CDR3, the DNA is TGTGCCAGCAGCGCCCCGGGACTTGCCCCTCAAGAGACCCAGTACTTC.